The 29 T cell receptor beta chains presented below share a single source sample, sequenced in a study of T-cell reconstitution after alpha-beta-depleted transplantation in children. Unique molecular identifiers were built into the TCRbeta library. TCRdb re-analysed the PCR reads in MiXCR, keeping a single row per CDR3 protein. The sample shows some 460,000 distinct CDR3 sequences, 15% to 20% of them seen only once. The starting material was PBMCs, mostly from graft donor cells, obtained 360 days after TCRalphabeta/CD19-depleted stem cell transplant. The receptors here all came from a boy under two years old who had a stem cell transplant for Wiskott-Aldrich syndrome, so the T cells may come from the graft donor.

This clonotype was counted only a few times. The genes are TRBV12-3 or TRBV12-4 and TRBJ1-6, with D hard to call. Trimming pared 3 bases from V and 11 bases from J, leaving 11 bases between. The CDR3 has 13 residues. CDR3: CASSFSRQTPLHF. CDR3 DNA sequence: TGTGCCAGCAGTTTCAGTAGGCAGACACCCCTCCACTTT.

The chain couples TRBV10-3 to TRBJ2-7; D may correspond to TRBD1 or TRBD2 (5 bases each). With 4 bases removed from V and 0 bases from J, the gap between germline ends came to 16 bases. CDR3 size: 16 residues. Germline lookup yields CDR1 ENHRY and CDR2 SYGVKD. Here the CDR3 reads CAISGGRDQISYEQYF. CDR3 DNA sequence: TGTGCCATCAGTGGGGGCAGGGACCAGATCTCCTACGAGCAGTACTTC.

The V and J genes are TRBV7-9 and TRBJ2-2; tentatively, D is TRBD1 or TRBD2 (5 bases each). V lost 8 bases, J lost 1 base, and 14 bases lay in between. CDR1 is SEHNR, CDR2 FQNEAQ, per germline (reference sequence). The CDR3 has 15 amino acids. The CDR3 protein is CASRSTGGNTGELFF. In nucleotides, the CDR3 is TGTGCCAGCCGGTCGACTGGGGGGAACACCGGGGAGCTGTTTTTT.

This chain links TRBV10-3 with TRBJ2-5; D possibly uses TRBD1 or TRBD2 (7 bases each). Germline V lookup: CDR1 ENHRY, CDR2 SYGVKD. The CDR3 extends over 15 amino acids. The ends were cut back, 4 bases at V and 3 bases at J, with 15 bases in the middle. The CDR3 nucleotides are TGTGCCATCAGTGGTAAGGGGGCGGGAGAAGAGACCCAGTACTTC. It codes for CAISGKGAGEETQYF.

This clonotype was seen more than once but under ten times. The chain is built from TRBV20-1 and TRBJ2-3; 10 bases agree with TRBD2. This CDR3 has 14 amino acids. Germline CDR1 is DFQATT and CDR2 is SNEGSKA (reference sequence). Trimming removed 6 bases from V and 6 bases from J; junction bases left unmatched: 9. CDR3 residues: CSAQAGGPSDTQYF. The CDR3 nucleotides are TGCAGTGCACAAGCGGGGGGGCCGTCGGATACGCAGTATTTT.

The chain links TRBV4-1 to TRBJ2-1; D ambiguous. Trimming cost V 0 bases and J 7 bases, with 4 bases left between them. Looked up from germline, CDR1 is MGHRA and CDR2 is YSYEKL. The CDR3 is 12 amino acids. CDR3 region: CASSQDLNEQFF. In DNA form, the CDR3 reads TGCGCCAGCAGCCAAGATCTGAATGAGCAGTTCTTC.

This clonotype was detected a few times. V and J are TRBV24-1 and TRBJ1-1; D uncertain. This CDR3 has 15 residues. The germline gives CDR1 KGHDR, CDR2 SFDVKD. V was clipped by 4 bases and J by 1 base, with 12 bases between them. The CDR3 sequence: CATSDSRATNTEAFF. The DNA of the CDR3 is TGTGCCACCAGTGACTCCCGGGCCACGAACACTGAAGCTTTCTTT.

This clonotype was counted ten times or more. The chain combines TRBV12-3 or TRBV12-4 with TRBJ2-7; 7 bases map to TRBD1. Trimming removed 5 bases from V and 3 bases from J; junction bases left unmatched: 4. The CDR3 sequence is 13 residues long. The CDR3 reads CASSPRTGYEQYF. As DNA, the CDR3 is TGTGCCAGCAGTCCCCGGACAGGCTACGAGCAGTACTTC.

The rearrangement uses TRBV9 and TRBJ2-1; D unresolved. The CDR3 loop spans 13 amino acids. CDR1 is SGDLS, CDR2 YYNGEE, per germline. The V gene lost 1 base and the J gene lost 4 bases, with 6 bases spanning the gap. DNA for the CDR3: TGTGCCAGCAGCGTACAGATTTACAATGAGCAGTTCTTC. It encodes CASSVQIYNEQFF.

CDR3 DNA sequence: TGTGCCAGCAGCGTAGCCCCCTTGGCGGGACAAGAGACCCAGTACTTC. Its protein is CASSVAPLAGQETQYF. The chain combines TRBV9 with TRBJ2-5, with D tentatively TRBD2 (6 bases). The CDR3 is 16 amino acids. The germline V gene encodes CDR1 SGDLS and CDR2 YYNGEE. The ends were cut back, 0 bases at V and 2 bases at J, with 14 bases in the middle. The full variable domain, rest sourced from reference TRBV9 and TRBJ2-5, is DSGVTQTPKHLITATGQRVTLRCSPRSGDLSVYWYQQSLDQGLQFLIQYYNGEERAKGNILERFSAQQFPDLHSELNLSSLELGDSALYFCASSVAPLAGQETQYFGPGTRLLVL.

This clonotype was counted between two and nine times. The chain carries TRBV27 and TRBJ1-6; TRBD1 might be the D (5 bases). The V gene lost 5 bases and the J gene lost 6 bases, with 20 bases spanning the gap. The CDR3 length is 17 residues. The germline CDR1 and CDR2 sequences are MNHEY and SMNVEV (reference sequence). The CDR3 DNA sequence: TGTGCCAGCAGTACCTTCCCCAAACTTGGGGGTAATTCACCCCTCCACTTT. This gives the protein CASSTFPKLGGNSPLHF.

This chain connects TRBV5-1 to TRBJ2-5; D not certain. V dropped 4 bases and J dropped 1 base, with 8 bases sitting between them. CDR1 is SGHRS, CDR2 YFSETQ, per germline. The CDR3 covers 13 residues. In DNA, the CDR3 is TGCGCCAGCAGCCAAATACTCCAAGAGACCCAGTACTTC. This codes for CASSQILQETQYF.

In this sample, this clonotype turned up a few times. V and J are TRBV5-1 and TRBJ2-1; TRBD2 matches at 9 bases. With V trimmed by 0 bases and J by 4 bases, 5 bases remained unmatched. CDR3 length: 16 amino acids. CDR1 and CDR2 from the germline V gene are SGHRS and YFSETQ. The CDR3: CASSLGLADLYNEQFF. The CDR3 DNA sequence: TGCGCCAGCAGCTTGGGACTAGCGGACCTGTACAATGAGCAGTTCTTC.

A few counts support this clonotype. CDR3 sequence (DNA): TGCAGTGCTAGACTGTCCGGACAGGTCAGCTCCTACGAGCAGTACTTC. Residues: CSARLSGQVSSYEQYF. The chain couples TRBV20-1 to TRBJ2-7; 7 bases fit TRBD1. The CDR3 has 16 amino acids. V dropped 2 bases and J dropped 0; count of bases not matched to a gene: 10. Germline lookup yields CDR1 DFQATT and CDR2 SNEGSKA (reference sequence).

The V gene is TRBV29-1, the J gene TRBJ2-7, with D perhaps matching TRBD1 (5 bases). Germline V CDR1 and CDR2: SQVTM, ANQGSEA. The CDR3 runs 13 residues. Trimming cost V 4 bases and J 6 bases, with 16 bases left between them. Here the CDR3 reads CSVGPRGFGEQYF. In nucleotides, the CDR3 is TGCAGCGTTGGCCCTAGGGGTTTCGGCGAGCAGTACTTC.

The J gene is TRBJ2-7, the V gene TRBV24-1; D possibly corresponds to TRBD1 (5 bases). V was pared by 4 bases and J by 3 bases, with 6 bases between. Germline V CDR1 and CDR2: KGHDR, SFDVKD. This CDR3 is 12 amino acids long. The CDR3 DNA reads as TGTGCCACCAGTGAAGGGGACTACGAGCAGTACTTC. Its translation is CATSEGDYEQYF.

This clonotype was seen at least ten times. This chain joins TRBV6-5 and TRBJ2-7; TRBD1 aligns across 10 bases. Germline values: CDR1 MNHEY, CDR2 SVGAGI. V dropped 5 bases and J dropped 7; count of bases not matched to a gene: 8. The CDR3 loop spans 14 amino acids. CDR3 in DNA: TGTGCCAGCAGTATAGCCGGGACAGGGGTTGAGCAGTACTTC. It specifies CASSIAGTGVEQYF.

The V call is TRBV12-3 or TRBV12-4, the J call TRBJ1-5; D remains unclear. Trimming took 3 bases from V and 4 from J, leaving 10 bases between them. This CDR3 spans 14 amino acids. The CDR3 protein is CASSFNRANQPQHF. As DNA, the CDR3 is TGTGCCAGCAGTTTTAACAGAGCGAATCAGCCCCAGCATTTT.

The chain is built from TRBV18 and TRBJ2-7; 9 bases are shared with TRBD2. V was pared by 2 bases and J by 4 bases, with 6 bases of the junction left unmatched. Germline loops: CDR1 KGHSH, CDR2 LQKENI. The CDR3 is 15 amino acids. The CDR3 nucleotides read TGTGCCAGCTCACCAAAGGGACTAGCCTCTTACGAGCAGTACTTC. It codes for CASSPKGLASYEQYF.

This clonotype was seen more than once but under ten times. The CDR3 nucleotides read TGCGCCAGCAGCCAACGCGCGACAGGGCCGAACACTGAAGCTTTCTTT. This encodes CASSQRATGPNTEAFF. This rearrangement joins TRBV4-1 to TRBJ1-1; TRBD1 matches 7 bases. From germline, CDR1 is MGHRA and CDR2 YSYEKL. After removal of 2 bases from V and 1 base from J, the junction contained 7 bases not matched to a gene. This CDR3 region has 16 residues.

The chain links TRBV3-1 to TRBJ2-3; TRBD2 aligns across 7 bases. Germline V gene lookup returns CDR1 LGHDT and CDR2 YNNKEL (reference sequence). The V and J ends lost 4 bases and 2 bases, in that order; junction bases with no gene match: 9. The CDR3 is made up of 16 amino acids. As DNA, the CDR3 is TGTGCCAGCAGCCTCGCGGGGGAGACATTCACAGATACGCAGTATTTT. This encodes CASSLAGETFTDTQYF.

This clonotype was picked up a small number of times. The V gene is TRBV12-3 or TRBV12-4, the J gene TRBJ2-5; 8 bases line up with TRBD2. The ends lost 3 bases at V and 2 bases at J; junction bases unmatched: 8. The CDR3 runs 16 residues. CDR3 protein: CASSFGTSGPQETQYF. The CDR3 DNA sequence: TGTGCCAGCAGTTTTGGAACTAGCGGACCACAAGAGACCCAGTACTTC.

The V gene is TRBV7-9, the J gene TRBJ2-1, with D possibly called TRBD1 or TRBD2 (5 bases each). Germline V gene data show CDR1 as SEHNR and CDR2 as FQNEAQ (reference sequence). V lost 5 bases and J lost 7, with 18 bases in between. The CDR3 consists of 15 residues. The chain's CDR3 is CASSTYTGTLNEQFF. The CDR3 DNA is TGTGCCAGCAGCACCTATACCGGGACCTTGAATGAGCAGTTCTTC. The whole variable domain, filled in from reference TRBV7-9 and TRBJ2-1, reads DTGVSQNPRHKITKRGQNVTFRCDPISEHNRLYWYRQTLGQGPEFLTYFQNEAQLEKSRLLSDRFSAERPKGSFSTLEIQRTEQGDSAMYLCASSTYTGTLNEQFFGPGTRLTVL.

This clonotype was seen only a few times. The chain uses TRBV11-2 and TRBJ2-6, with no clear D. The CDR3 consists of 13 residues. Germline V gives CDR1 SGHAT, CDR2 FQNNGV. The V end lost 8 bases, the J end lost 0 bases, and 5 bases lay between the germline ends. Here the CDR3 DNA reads TGTGCCAGCGGGAACTCTGGGGCCAACGTCCTGACTTTC. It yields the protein CASGNSGANVLTF.

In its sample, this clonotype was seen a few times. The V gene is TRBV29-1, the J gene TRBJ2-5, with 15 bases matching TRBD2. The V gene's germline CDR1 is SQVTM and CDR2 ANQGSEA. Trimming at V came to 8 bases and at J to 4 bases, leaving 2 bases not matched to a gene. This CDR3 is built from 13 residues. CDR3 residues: CSSGLAGGETQYF. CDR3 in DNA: TGCAGCTCGGGACTAGCGGGGGGAGAGACCCAGTACTTC.

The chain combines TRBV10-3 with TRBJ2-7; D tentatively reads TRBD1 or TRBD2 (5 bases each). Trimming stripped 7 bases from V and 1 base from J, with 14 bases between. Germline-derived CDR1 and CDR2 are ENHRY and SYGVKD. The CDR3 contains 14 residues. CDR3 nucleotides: TGTGCCATCAAGGGCAGGGAGACGTCCTACGAGCAGTACTTC. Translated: CAIKGRETSYEQYF.

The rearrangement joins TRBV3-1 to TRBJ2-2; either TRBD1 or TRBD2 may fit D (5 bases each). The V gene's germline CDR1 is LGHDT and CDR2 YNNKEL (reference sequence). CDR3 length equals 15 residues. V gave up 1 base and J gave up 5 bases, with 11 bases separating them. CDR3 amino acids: CASSQGSGRTGELFF. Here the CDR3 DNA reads TGTGCCAGCAGCCAAGGGTCAGGGAGAACCGGGGAGCTGTTTTTT.

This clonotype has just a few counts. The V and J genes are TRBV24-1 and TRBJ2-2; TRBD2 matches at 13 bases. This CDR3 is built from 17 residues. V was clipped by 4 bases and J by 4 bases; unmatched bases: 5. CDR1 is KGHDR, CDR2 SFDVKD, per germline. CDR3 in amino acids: CATSDAGLAGATGELFF. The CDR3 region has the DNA TGTGCCACCAGTGACGCCGGACTAGCGGGAGCCACCGGGGAGCTGTTTTTT.

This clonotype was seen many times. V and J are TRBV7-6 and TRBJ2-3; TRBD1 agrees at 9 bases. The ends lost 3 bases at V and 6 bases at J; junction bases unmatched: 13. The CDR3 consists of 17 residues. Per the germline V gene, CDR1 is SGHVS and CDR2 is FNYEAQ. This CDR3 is CASSFRPGQGLGDTQYF. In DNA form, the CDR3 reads TGTGCCAGCAGCTTCCGACCGGGACAGGGCTTAGGGGATACGCAGTATTTT.